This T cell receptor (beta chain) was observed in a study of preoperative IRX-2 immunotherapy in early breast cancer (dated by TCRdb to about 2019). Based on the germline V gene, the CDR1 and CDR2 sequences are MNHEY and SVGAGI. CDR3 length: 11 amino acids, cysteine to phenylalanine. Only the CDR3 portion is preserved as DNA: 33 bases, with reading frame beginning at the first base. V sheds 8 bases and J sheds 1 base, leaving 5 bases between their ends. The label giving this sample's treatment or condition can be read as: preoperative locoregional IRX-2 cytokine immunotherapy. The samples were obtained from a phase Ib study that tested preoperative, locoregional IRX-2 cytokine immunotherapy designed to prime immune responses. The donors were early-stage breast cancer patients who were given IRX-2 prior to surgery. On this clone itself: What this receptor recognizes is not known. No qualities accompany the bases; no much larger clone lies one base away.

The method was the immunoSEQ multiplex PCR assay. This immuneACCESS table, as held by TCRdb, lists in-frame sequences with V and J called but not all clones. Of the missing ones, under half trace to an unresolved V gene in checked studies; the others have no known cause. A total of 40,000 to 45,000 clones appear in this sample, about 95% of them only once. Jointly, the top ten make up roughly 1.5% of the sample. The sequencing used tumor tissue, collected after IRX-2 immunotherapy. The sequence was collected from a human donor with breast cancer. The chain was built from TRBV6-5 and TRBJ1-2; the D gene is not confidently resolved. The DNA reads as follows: TGTGCCAGCTGGGTTAACTATGGCTACACCTTC. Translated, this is CASWVNYGYTF.